The 7 T cell receptor beta chains listed next were all sequenced from one sample in a study of T cells in Graves' hyperthyroidism and ophthalmopathy. The investigators amplified TCR beta CDR3 regions from RNA transcripts. Researchers ran a first-round RT-PCR on the TCR CDR3 using the HTBI primer set. TCRdb used MiXCR to reprocess the multiplex PCR reads, holding one entry per CDR3 protein. The sample contains hundreds of thousands of distinct CDR3 sequences, 25% to 30% of which appear only once. Sample: blood. The receptors shown here come from a man between 35 and 55 years old with Graves' hyperthyroidism that later progressed to Graves' ophthalmopathy.

This clonotype has ten or more counts. The chain joins TRBV14 to TRBJ2-2; TRBD1 matches at 9 bases. V lost 0 bases to trimming and J lost 7 bases; unmatched junction nucleotides: 12. Germline V lookup: CDR1 SGHDN, CDR2 FVKESK. This CDR3 comprises 18 residues. The CDR3 sequence is CASSQEPRGTGFIGELFF. The DNA of the CDR3 is TGTGCCAGCAGCCAAGAGCCGAGAGGGACAGGGTTCATCGGGGAGCTGTTTTTT.

This clonotype has only a few counts. The chain employs TRBV7-2 and TRBJ2-5; the match to TRBD1 covers 10 bases. J lost 6 bases, V lost 5 bases, and 12 bases had no gene match. Germline V lookup: CDR1 SGHTA, CDR2 FQGNSA. The length of the CDR3 is 16 residues. Written as DNA, the CDR3 is TGTGCCAGCAGCGGTGACAGGGGGCGCTTGGGGAAGACCCAGTACTTC. It yields the protein CASSGDRGRLGKTQYF.

V and J are TRBV12-5 and TRBJ1-2, with 7 bases fitting TRBD1. The J segment lost 4 bases and the V segment lost 5 bases, leaving 4 bases of the junction unmatched. Germline V gene sequence: CDR1 LGHNT, CDR2 FRNRAP. This CDR3 contains 13 residues. CDR3 in DNA: TGTGCTAGTGGTCCGGACAGGACCTATGGCTACACCTTC. Translating it yields CASGPDRTYGYTF.

In this sample, this clonotype turned up many times. The genes are TRBV24-1 and TRBJ2-2, with 8 bases matching TRBD2. The CDR3 is 15 amino acids. J lost 6 bases, V lost 2 bases, and 4 bases had no gene match. The germline V gene has CDR1 KGHDR and CDR2 SFDVKD. CDR3: CATSDSGLVAGELFF. The CDR3 coding sequence is TGTGCCACCAGTGATTCGGGACTAGTTGCCGGGGAGCTGTTTTTT.

This clonotype was seen repeatedly, ten times or more. J is TRBJ2-7 and V is TRBV18, with 8 bases that match TRBD1. CDR3 size: 14 residues. Germline V gene data show CDR1 as KGHSH and CDR2 as LQKENI. The V and J ends lost 2 bases and 6 bases, in that order; junction bases with no gene match: 6. The CDR3 region is CASSPEDRVPEQYF. CDR3 coding DNA: TGTGCCAGCTCACCAGAGGACAGGGTACCCGAGCAGTACTTC.

This clonotype was found a few times. The chain uses TRBV28 and TRBJ2-5; the match to TRBD1 covers 8 bases. The trim removed 7 bases at V and 3 bases at J, leaving 4 bases unmatched. In germline, CDR1 is MDHEN, CDR2 SYDVKM. The CDR3 covers 13 residues. CDR3 sequence (DNA): TGTGCCAGCACCGACAGGGGCGAAGAGACCCAGTACTTC. This codes for CASTDRGEETQYF.

This clonotype showed up many times. V gene TRBV12-3 or TRBV12-4 combines with J gene TRBJ2-3; no firm D call. This CDR3 region has 14 residues. V shed 3 bases and J shed 6 bases, with 13 bases lying between them. The CDR3, as DNA: TGTGCCAGCAGTTTTGGTGCGAGACGGGATACGCAGTATTTT. Amino acid sequence: CASSFGARRDTQYF.